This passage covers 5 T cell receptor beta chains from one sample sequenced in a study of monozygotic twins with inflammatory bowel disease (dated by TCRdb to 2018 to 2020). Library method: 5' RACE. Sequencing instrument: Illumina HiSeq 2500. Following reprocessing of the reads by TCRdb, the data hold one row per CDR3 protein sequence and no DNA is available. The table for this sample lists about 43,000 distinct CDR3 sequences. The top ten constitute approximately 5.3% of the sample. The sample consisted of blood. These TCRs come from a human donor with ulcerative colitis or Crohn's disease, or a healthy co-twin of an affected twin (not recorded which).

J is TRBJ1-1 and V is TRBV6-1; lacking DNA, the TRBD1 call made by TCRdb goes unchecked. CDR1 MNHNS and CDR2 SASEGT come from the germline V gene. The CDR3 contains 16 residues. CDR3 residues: CASSALFQGAYTEAFF.

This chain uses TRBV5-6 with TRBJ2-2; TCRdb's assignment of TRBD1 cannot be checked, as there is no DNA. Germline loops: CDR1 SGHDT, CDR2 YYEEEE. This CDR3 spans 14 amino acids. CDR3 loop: CASSSTGLAGELFF.

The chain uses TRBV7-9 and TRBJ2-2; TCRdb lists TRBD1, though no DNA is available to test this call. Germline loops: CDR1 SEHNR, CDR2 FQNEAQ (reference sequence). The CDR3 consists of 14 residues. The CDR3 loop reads CASSQGQGTGELFF. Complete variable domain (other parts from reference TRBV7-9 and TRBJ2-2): DTGVSQNPRHKITKRGQNVTFRCDPISEHNRLYWYRQTLGQGPEFLTYFQNEAQLEKSRLLSDRFSAERPKGSFSTLEIQRTEQGDSAMYLCASSQGQGTGELFFGEGSRLTVL.

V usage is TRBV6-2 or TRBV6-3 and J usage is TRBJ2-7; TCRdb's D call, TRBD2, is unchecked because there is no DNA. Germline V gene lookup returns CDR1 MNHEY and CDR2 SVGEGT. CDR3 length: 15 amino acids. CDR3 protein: CASSATGTSGRRPYF.

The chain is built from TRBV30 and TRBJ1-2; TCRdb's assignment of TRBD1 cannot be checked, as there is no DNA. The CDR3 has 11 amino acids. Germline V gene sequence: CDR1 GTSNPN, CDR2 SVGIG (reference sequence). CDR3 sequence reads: CAWTRGNGYTF.